This T cell receptor beta chain derives from a study of blood T cell repertoires in COVID-19. Study at large: Samples came from the United States, Italy and Spain, spanning acute and convalescent COVID-19. T cells, B-cell-depleted T cells, or PBMCs supplied cDNA or gDNA.

Germline trimming cut 6 bases from V and 0 bases from J; bases unmatched to any gene: 11. This CDR3 comprises 18 residues. Germline lookup yields CDR1 WSHSY and CDR2 SAAADI. TCRdb keeps only in-frame clones here, not all; method: immunoSEQ multiplex PCR. The sample holds fewer than 250,000 clones, 80% to 90% seen once. Those designated as exposed participants met a COVID-19 case within 2 weeks before study entry. The sequence was obtained from a woman aged 30 to 39 who had been exposed to COVID-19. The sample was PBMCs or T cells enriched from blood (not recorded which). This chain links TRBV10-2 with TRBJ2-2; 9 bases fit TRBD2. CDR3: CASRRTSATLSNTGELFF. The CDR3 region has the DNA TGCGCCAGCAGGCGGACTAGCGCTACGCTATCGAACACCGGGGAGCTGTTTTTT.